This T cell receptor beta chain originates from a study of blood T cell repertoires in COVID-19. Across the whole study: Sources were T cells, B-cell-depleted T cells, or PBMCs; the material itself was cDNA or gDNA.

Per the authors' pipeline: Amplification of reference gene primers provided the estimated nucleated cell counts. TCRdb's table, derived via immunoSEQ multiplex PCR, lists solely in-frame clones and lacks some. V and J calls and clone size are given by that table; D and trimming were obtained from the DNA. The data show a few hundred thousand clones, with around 91% seen just once and around 1.1% held by the top ten. This CDR3 spans 16 amino acids. Germline CDR1 and CDR2: MNHEY and SMNVEV (reference sequence). The J segment lost 4 bases and the V segment lost 8 bases, leaving 13 bases of the junction unmatched.

Material: PBMCs or T cells enriched from blood (not recorded which). This receptor was taken from a man between 25 and 39 years old who had recovered from COVID-19. V usage is TRBV27 and J usage is TRBJ2-3; 9 positions agree with TRBD2. As DNA, the CDR3 is TGTGCCAGCGCGTTGACTAGCGGCCTAGCGGCAGATACGCAGTATTTT. It codes for CASALTSGLAADTQYF.